The present entry profiles one TCR beta chain with its context. Its antigen remains unknown. The data stem from a study of cytomegalovirus exposure and HLA in healthy donors. Findings and limits, study-wide: Highly shared sequence variants in one cluster were likely a sequencing artifact.

The PCR had 60 Vbeta and 13 Jbeta primers. Sequenced by immunoSEQ multiplex PCR; TCRdb stores in-frame clones only, minus some. The sample has some 180,000 clones, about 77% seen once. The CDR3 is 15 amino acids. Germline CDR1 MGHRA, CDR2 YSYEKL. Trimming removed 7 bases from V and 0 bases from J; junction bases left unmatched: 4. This clonotype was obtained from a woman aged 25 to 39 in good health and CMV-seropositive. The material sequenced was PBMCs. V gene TRBV4-1 combines with J gene TRBJ2-2; 8 bases are shared with TRBD2. CDR3 nucleotides: TGCGCCAGCACGCGGGGGGCCCCGAACACCGGGGAGCTGTTTTTT. Protein sequence: CASTRGAPNTGELFF.